One sample yielded the 29 T cell receptor beta chains listed below, sequenced in a study of Tregs in tolerant kidney transplant recipients. Repertoires were generated with immunoSEQ multiplex PCR, while TCRdb's copy carries only in-frame clones and drops some. The data show about 52,000 clones, and the top ten clones hold 0.83%. The sequences come from CD4+ T cells from blood, collected before the transplant. These receptors came from a human donor who received a combined kidney and bone marrow transplant.

Remarks on this clone: The CDR3 end lies 3 residues beyond the end of the read and is filled in from the germline J gene. V is TRBV19 and J is TRBJ1-2; tentatively, D is TRBD1 (6 bases). The V gene lost 5 bases and the J gene lost 4 bases, with 14 bases spanning the gap. Looked up from germline, CDR1 is LNHDA and CDR2 is SQIVND (reference sequence). The CDR3 is made up of 14 amino acids. The DNA read from the CDR3 is TGTGCCAGTAGTGTCATACAGGGAAGCTATGGC. Its translation is CASSVIQGSYG. The CDR3 in full is CASSVIQGSYGYTF.

A remark on this clone: Read coverage stops 3 residues before the CDR3 terminus; the germline J gene supplies the remainder. This chain connects TRBV20-1 to TRBJ2-5, with D perhaps TRBD1 (5 bases). Per germline, CDR1 DFQATT and CDR2 SNEGSKA (reference sequence). The ends were cut back, 5 bases at V and 2 bases at J, with 21 bases in the middle. This CDR3 comprises 16 residues. CDR3 in amino acids: CSAHLLQGLEQETQYF. The part of the CDR3 DNA that was read is TGCAGTGCTCACCTACTGCAGGGCTTGGAGCAAGAGACC.

About this clone itself: With the read ending 3 residues before the CDR3 end, the germline J gene is used to fill in that end. This chain joins TRBV7-7 and TRBJ2-5; no firm D call. The CDR3 runs to 14 residues. With 0 bases removed from V and 5 bases from J, the gap between germline ends came to 10 bases. Germline V gives CDR1 SSHAT, CDR2 FNYEAQ (reference sequence). The covered CDR3 bases are TGTGCCAGCAGCTTAGCAATCCATCGGGAGACC. Amino acids: CASSLAIHRET. The whole CDR3 region reads CASSLAIHRETQYF.

A word on this clone: The read ends 3 residues before the CDR3 terminus; that terminus is restored from the germline J gene. The J gene is TRBJ2-7, the V gene TRBV7-9, with D tentatively TRBD1 (5 bases). This CDR3 contains 15 residues. CDR1 and CDR2 from the germline V gene are SEHNR and FQNEAQ (reference sequence). The V and J ends lost 0 bases and 6 bases respectively, with 15 bases between them. Partial CDR3 DNA: TGTGCCAGCAGCTTAGCGGGCAGGGCGCAAGGCGAG. As protein: CASSLAGRAQGE. The CDR3 as a whole reads CASSLAGRAQGEQYF.

A note on this clone: Read sequence stops 3 residues before the CDR3 end, and the germline J gene provides the missing end. This chain joins TRBV6-4 and TRBJ1-5; D uncertain. The germline gives CDR1 MRHNA, CDR2 SNTAGT. V lost 10 bases to trimming and J lost 0 bases, with 13 bases between them. The CDR3 contains 14 residues. The sequenced part of the CDR3 DNA is TGTGCCACCATTTCCAGGAATAGCAATCAGCCC. Protein sequence: CATISRNSNQP. The entire CDR3 is CATISRNSNQPQHF.

A note on this clone: The CDR3 end is not reached by the read, which stops 3 residues before it; the germline J gene fills it in. The chain carries TRBV5-1 and TRBJ2-1; D perhaps matches TRBD2 (5 bases). There are 12 residues in the CDR3. From germline, CDR1 is SGHRS and CDR2 YFSETQ. V lost 4 bases and J 7 bases, leaving 9 bases between the germline ends. The CDR3 sequence: CASSTRGNEQFF. The part of the CDR3 DNA that was read is TGCGCCAGCAGCACCCGGGGTAATGAG.

Of note for this clone: Read data end 3 residues before the CDR3 end; the end is taken from the germline J gene. This chain joins TRBV29-1 and TRBJ2-3; a weak D match, TRBD1 (5 bases). Trimming removed 8 bases from V and 0 bases from J, with 9 bases in between. The CDR3 length is 12 residues. Per germline, CDR1 SQVTM and CDR2 ANQGSEA. CDR3 DNA (partial): TGCAGCACGACAGCGAGCACAGATACG. Residues: CSTTASTDT. The whole CDR3 sequence is CSTTASTDTQYF.

Of note for this clone: The read terminates 3 residues ahead of where the CDR3 ends, so the germline J gene completes it. The J gene is TRBJ1-6, the V gene TRBV2, with TRBD1 matching over 8 bases. The CDR3 runs 14 residues. Germline CDR1 reads SNHLY; CDR2 reads FYNNEI. The V segment lost 4 bases and the J segment 6 bases; nucleotides outside the gene matches: 2. The CDR3 bases that were read are TGTGCCAGCAGTGGGGACAGGCCTAATTCACCC. This codes for CASSGDRPNSP. The complete CDR3 sequence is CASSGDRPNSPLHF.

With respect to this clone: Read coverage stops 3 residues before the CDR3 terminus; the germline J gene supplies the remainder. The chain has TRBV7-2 and TRBJ1-1; D remains unclear. The CDR3 covers 15 residues. V was shortened by 5 bases and J by 1 base, with 14 bases between the two germline ends. Germline assignment: CDR1 SGHTA and CDR2 FQGNSA. The CDR3 DNA, read in part, is TGTGCCAGCAGCGCGCGGGGTCCTCAGAACACTGAA. Residues: CASSARGPQNTE. The CDR3 in full is CASSARGPQNTEAFF.

Details on this clone: The CDR3 is cut off 3 residues early in the read; its end comes from the germline J gene. The chain couples TRBV29-1 to TRBJ1-2; D not certain. The CDR3 length is 14 residues. CDR1 and CDR2 (germline): SQVTM, ANQGSEA. Trimming took off 6 bases at V and 3 bases at J, with 17 bases between the two ends. CDR3 bases read: TGCAGCGTGGCCCTGGGCTATCTGGACTATGGC. Protein product: CSVALGYLDYG. The entire CDR3 is CSVALGYLDYGYTF.

A remark on this clone: The sequenced fragment ends 3 residues before the CDR3 boundary, so the rest is inferred from the germline J gene. V is TRBV5-4 and J is TRBJ1-6; 7 positions agree with TRBD1. The CDR3 consists of 16 residues. Trimming at V came to 0 bases and at J to 9 bases, leaving 9 bases not matched to a gene. Looked up from germline, CDR1 is SGHNT and CDR2 is YYREEE (reference sequence). This CDR3 reads CASSLDRGFGSSPLHF. The CDR3 DNA, read in part, is TGTGCCAGCAGCTTGGACAGGGGTTTTGGGAGTTCACCC.

On this clone: The read falls 3 residues short of the CDR3 end, and the missing part is taken from the germline J gene. The chain couples TRBV2 to TRBJ2-3; 13 bases are a match to TRBD2. The CDR3 covers 16 residues. J lost 6 bases, V lost 6 bases, and 9 bases had no gene match. Germline CDR1 is SNHLY and CDR2 is FYNNEI. The CDR3 bases that were read are TGTGCCAGCAGCGAGGGACTAGCGGGGATACGCGATACG. Amino acid sequence: CASSEGLAGIRDT. The entire CDR3 sequence reads CASSEGLAGIRDTQYF.

In regard to this clone: The missing CDR3 end, 3 residues past where the read stops, is filled in from the germline J gene. V is TRBV19 and J is TRBJ1-1, with D maybe TRBD1 (5 bases). Germline V gene sequence: CDR1 LNHDA, CDR2 SQIVND (reference sequence). V shed 6 bases and J shed 0 bases, with 8 bases lying between them. The CDR3 is made up of 13 amino acids. The covered CDR3 bases are TGTGCCAGTAGCGTACAGGTGAACACTGAA. Protein product: CASSVQVNTE. In full, the CDR3 reads CASSVQVNTEAFF.

Points on this clone: The CDR3 end is not reached by the read, which stops 3 residues before it; the germline J gene fills it in. The chain is built from TRBV2 and TRBJ2-4; TRBD1 is a possible D gene (6 bases). The CDR3 covers 15 residues. Per germline, CDR1 SNHLY and CDR2 FYNNEI. Trimming took off 9 bases at V and 4 bases at J, with 19 bases between the two ends. CDR3 loop: CASCAQGFGKNIQYF. Incomplete CDR3 DNA: TGTGCCAGTTGTGCACAGGGTTTCGGTAAAAACATT.

As regards this clone: The read ends 3 residues early relative to the CDR3; the germline J gene fills the gap. The V call is TRBV20-1, the J call TRBJ2-5, with 7 nucleotides matching TRBD2. Germline loops: CDR1 DFQATT, CDR2 SNEGSKA (reference sequence). The CDR3 is 14 residues long. Trimming removed 4 bases from V and 4 bases from J; junction bases left unmatched: 9. The CDR3 sequence is CSANRGVAGETQYF. The CDR3 bases that were read are TGCAGTGCTAATCGGGGGGTGGCAGGAGAGACC.

As regards this clone: The CDR3 end falls 3 residues outside the read, so it is completed with the germline J gene. This chain connects TRBV11-2 to TRBJ2-7; D gene ambiguous. V was cut by 2 bases and J by 3 bases, with 11 bases left in between. Germline V CDR1 and CDR2: SGHAT, FQNNGV. The CDR3 has 14 amino acids. This CDR3 is CASSLKGPLYEQYF. The sequenced part of the CDR3 DNA is TGTGCCAGCAGCTTAAAAGGGCCCCTCTACGAG.

As regards this clone: Read coverage stops 3 residues before the CDR3 terminus; the germline J gene supplies the remainder. The chain links TRBV6-4 to TRBJ2-1, with TRBD2 identical over 8 bases. Germline trimming cut 6 bases from V and 7 bases from J; bases unmatched to any gene: 11. CDR1 and CDR2 (germline): MRHNA, SNTAGT. CDR3 length: 15 amino acids. CDR3 in amino acids: CASSAGTSSWNEQFF. The covered CDR3 bases are TGTGCCAGCAGCGCTGGGACTAGTAGCTGGAATGAG.

Concerning this clone: The read halts 3 residues ahead of the CDR3 end, with the missing end drawn from the germline J gene. The chain combines TRBV5-6 with TRBJ2-4; 9 positions match TRBD1. In germline, CDR1 is SGHDT, CDR2 YYEEEE. V lost 4 bases to trimming and J lost 8 bases; unmatched junction nucleotides: 7. The CDR3 is 14 residues long. The CDR3 here is CASSTRDRADIQYF. The sequenced CDR3 bases are TGTGCCAGCAGCACCCGGGACAGGGCGGACATT. The whole variable domain, filled in from reference TRBV5-6 and TRBJ2-4, reads DAGVTQSPTHLIKTRGQQVTLRCSPKSGHDTVSWYQQALGQGPQFIFQYYEEEERQRGNFPDRFSGHQFPNYSSELNVNALLLGDSALYLCASSTRDRADIQYFGAGTRLSVL.

Comments on this clone: The read finishes 3 residues shy of the CDR3 end, and the germline J gene is used to complete it. The gene calls are TRBV13 and TRBJ2-7, with TRBD1 identical over 10 bases. The V gene's germline CDR1 is PRHDT and CDR2 FYEKMQ (reference sequence). Trimming cost V 5 bases and J 4 bases; bases outside gene matches: 5. The CDR3 contains 14 residues. CDR3: CASSLGTGEYEQYF. The sequenced CDR3 bases are TGTGCCAGCAGCCTCGGGACAGGGGAGTACGAG.

Worth noting for this clone: The observed sequence ends 3 residues before the CDR3 terminus, with the missing tail filled in from the germline J gene. The chain joins TRBV7-9 to TRBJ1-6, with TRBD1 as a possible D gene (5 bases). Germline assignment: CDR1 SEHNR and CDR2 FQNEAQ (reference sequence). CDR3 length: 14 residues. V lost 5 bases and J lost 5, with 10 bases in between. The DNA read from the CDR3 is TGTGCCAGCAGCGCGGGGCCGGATAATTCACCC. Translating gives CASSAGPDNSP. The CDR3, in full, reads CASSAGPDNSPLHF.

To note about this clone: The CDR3 goes on 3 residues after the read ends, and that part is filled in from the germline J gene. The V and J genes are TRBV7-2 and TRBJ2-5, with D possibly TRBD1 on 5 matching bases. Germline CDR1 is SGHTA and CDR2 is FQGNSA. The V gene lost 2 bases and the J gene lost 2 bases, with 12 bases spanning the gap. The CDR3 runs 15 residues. The CDR3 DNA, read in part, is TGTGCCAGCAGCTTAAGGGGTCGGGTACAAGAGACC. This codes for CASSLRGRVQET. The CDR3 in full is CASSLRGRVQETQYF.

As for this clone: Germline and junction disagree at one end, which may indicate a read error. With the read ending 3 residues before the CDR3 end, the germline J gene is used to fill in that end. The chain couples TRBV10-3 to TRBJ1-6, with a tentative D call TRBD1 (6 bases). Germline V gives CDR1 ENHRY, CDR2 SYGVKD. This CDR3 comprises 15 residues. CDR3 DNA, as far as it was read: TGTGCCATCAGGCTGGACAGCCCCTACAATTCACCC. Its protein is CAIRLDSPYNSP. The CDR3 in full is CAIRLDSPYNSPLHF.

A remark on this clone: The read comes to an end 3 residues before the CDR3 does, leaving the germline J gene to fill in the end. This chain connects TRBV2 to TRBJ2-7, with D maybe TRBD1 (6 bases). CDR3 length: 14 amino acids. Trimming took 7 bases from V and 2 from J, leaving 15 bases between them. Germline-derived CDR1 and CDR2 are SNHLY and FYNNEI. Partial CDR3 DNA: TGTGCCAGCAAACGCTCACAGGGAACCTACGAG. Translation: CASKRSQGTYE. The whole CDR3 reads CASKRSQGTYEQYF.

CDR3 in amino acids: CASSPSVELFF. CDR3 DNA (partial): TGTGCCAGCAGCCCTAGCGTCGAG. The gene calls are TRBV7-2 and TRBJ2-2; D possibly corresponds to TRBD2 (6 bases). The read falls 3 residues short of the CDR3 end, and the missing part is taken from the germline J gene. CDR3 length: 11 amino acids. CDR1 SGHTA and CDR2 FQGNSA come from the germline V gene.

As to this clone: The read stops 3 residues short of the end of the CDR3; the missing end is completed from the germline J gene. The V and J genes are TRBV5-1 and TRBJ2-2, with a possible D match to TRBD2 (6 bases). Germline V lookup: CDR1 SGHRS, CDR2 YFSETQ. V was clipped by 2 bases and J by 6 bases, with 17 bases between them. CDR3 size: 16 residues. The CDR3 DNA, read in part, is TGCGCCAGCAGCTTTAGTCCCGGGACTTTCTCCGGGGAG. Protein product: CASSFSPGTFSGE. The full-length CDR3 reads as CASSFSPGTFSGELFF.

As regards this clone: The read stops 3 residues short of the end of the CDR3; the missing end is completed from the germline J gene. The rearrangement links TRBV19 to TRBJ2-7; TRBD1 aligns across 10 bases. Germline values: CDR1 LNHDA, CDR2 SQIVND (reference sequence). V shed 4 bases and J 4 bases; nucleotides not matched to a gene: 7. CDR3 length: 15 residues. The CDR3 region is CASSTLPGQGYEQYF. Partial CDR3 DNA: TGTGCCAGTAGTACCCTACCGGGACAGGGGTACGAG.

Regarding this clone: The read finishes 3 residues shy of the CDR3 end, and the germline J gene is used to complete it. The chain recombines TRBV7-2 with TRBJ2-5; weak D call: TRBD1 (6 bases). Looked up from germline, CDR1 is SGHTA and CDR2 is FQGNSA. The CDR3 is made up of 15 amino acids. Between the trimmed V and J ends, which lost 0 bases and 2 bases, there was a span of 10 bases. The part of the CDR3 DNA that was read is TGTGCCAGCAGCTTAGCGCCAGGACAGCAAGAGACC. Its translation is CASSLAPGQQET. The whole CDR3 sequence reads CASSLAPGQQETQYF.

About this clone itself: The read terminates 3 residues before the CDR3 end, so the remaining end is supplied by the germline J gene. The chain carries TRBV6-1 and TRBJ2-5; D gene unclear. CDR1 MNHNS and CDR2 SASEGT come from the germline V gene. The CDR3 loop spans 13 amino acids. Trimming left V 4 bases short and J 5 bases short, with 11 bases between. The CDR3 sequence is CASSAGIGETQYF. Incomplete CDR3 DNA: TGTGCCAGCAGTGCGGGTATTGGTGAGACC.

As for this clone: The observed sequence ends 3 residues before the CDR3 terminus, with the missing tail filled in from the germline J gene. The chain combines TRBV7-2 with TRBJ2-7, with 8 nucleotides matching TRBD2. The CDR3 consists of 14 residues. Germline CDR1 reads SGHTA; CDR2 reads FQGNSA. With 5 bases clipped from V and 4 bases from J, the junction kept 7 bases outside the gene matches. CDR3 amino acids: CASSKSGSAYEQYF. CDR3 DNA, as far as it was read: TGTGCCAGCAGCAAAAGCGGGAGCGCGTACGAG.